This TCR beta chain was recorded in a study of blood T cell repertoires in COVID-19. Study context: The study drew acute and convalescent COVID-19 samples from the United States, Italy and Spain.

Researchers sorted participants into cohorts using their self-reported clinical history. The ends were cut back, 4 bases at V and 1 base at J, with 10 bases in the middle. Germline lookup yields CDR1 MDHEN and CDR2 SYDVKM. There are 14 residues in the CDR3. Repertoires were generated with immunoSEQ multiplex PCR, while TCRdb's copy carries only in-frame clones and drops some. The data show 150,000 to 200,000 clones, around 91% seen once. The genes are TRBV28 and TRBJ2-5, with D hard to call. This sequence originates from a woman aged 18-29 years who had recovered from COVID-19. What was sequenced was PBMCs or T cells enriched from blood (not recorded which). Written as DNA, the CDR3 is TGTGCCAGCAGTTGGCGACAAATCCAAGAGACCCAGTACTTC. It is translated as CASSWRQIQETQYF.